The 6 T cell receptor beta chains below all came from one sample that was sequenced in a study of blood T cell repertoires in COVID-19. The data were produced by immunoSEQ multiplex PCR, yet TCRdb's version contains in-frame clones alone and is incomplete. Of under 300,000 clones listed, approximately 84% are singletons. Material: peripheral blood. The origin of the receptors is a human donor with COVID-19, enrolled during active disease. The donor label of this sample is uncertain.

V is TRBV29-1 and J is TRBJ2-2, with 12 nucleotides matching TRBD1. CDR1 SQVTM and CDR2 ANQGSEA come from the germline V gene. After removal of 0 bases from V and 6 bases from J, the junction contained 8 bases not matched to a gene. The CDR3 spans 17 residues. CDR3 residues: CSVEDHGTGGTAGELFF. CDR3 DNA: TGCAGCGTTGAAGACCACGGGACAGGGGGCACGGCCGGGGAGCTGTTTTTT.

This sequence joins TRBV4-3 and TRBJ1-1; D ambiguous. Trimming stripped 1 base from V and 1 base from J, with 7 bases between. Germline V lookup: CDR1 LGHNA, CDR2 YSLEER. The CDR3 is made up of 14 amino acids. The CDR3, as DNA: TGCGCCAGCAGCCAAGCTTTCCGGAACACTGAAGCTTTCTTT. Translating gives CASSQAFRNTEAFF.

The CDR3 region has the DNA TGTGCCAGCAGTTCTGGACAGGCCCGGCAAGCTTTCTTT. Amino acids: CASSSGQARQAFF. The genes are TRBV28 and TRBJ1-1, with TRBD1 identical over 7 bases. The V gene's germline CDR1 is MDHEN and CDR2 SYDVKM. This CDR3 is 13 amino acids long. V lost 4 bases and J lost 9; bases outside the gene matches: 8. The full variable domain, its missing parts supplied by reference TRBV28 and TRBJ1-1, is DVKVTQSSRYLVKRTGEKVFLECVQDMDHENMFWYRQDPGLGLRLIYFSYDVKMKEKGDIPEGYSVSREKKERFSLILESASTNQTSMYLCASSSGQARQAFFGQGTRLTVV.

The J gene is TRBJ1-2, the V gene TRBV5-4; tentatively, D is TRBD1 (6 bases). There are 15 residues in the CDR3. Germline CDR1 and CDR2: SGHNT and YYREEE (reference sequence). V was pared by 0 bases and J by 2 bases, with 11 bases between. CDR3 in DNA: TGTGCCAGCAGCTTGGAGCAGGGGAAGAACTATGGCTACACCTTC. Protein product: CASSLEQGKNYGYTF.

The chain employs TRBV29-1 and TRBJ1-1, with 8 bases fitting TRBD1. The V gene end was trimmed by 6 bases and the J gene end by 4 bases; junction bases not matched to a gene: 7. Germline CDR1 SQVTM, CDR2 ANQGSEA. The CDR3 is 13 amino acids. CDR3 nucleotides: TGCAGCGTGGGACAGGATGAGTTCACTGAAGCTTTCTTT. As protein: CSVGQDEFTEAFF.

V is TRBV30 and J is TRBJ1-2; 8 bases map to TRBD1. This CDR3 is built from 13 residues. Germline assignment: CDR1 GTSNPN and CDR2 SVGIG (reference sequence). The junction had 7 bases not matched to a gene; V was cut back by 3 bases and J by 7 bases. CDR3 coding DNA: TGTGCCTGGAGGGACAGGGCGGCGGTTGGCTACACCTTC. Translating gives CAWRDRAAVGYTF.